Below, 17 T cell receptor beta chains from the same sample are listed, as sequenced in a study of a mutant IDH1 vaccine in newly diagnosed glioma (dated by TCRdb to the early 2020s). What these receptors recognize is not known. The label giving this sample's time point can be read as: week 11, during vaccination. Each vaccine dose was 300 ug of a 20-mer mutant IDH1 peptide in Montanide, given subcutaneously with topical imiquimod. Receptor libraries were prepared by the immunoSEQ multiplex PCR assay. The source is immuneACCESS, and TCRdb retained only in-frame sequences with V and J called. Part of the clones is not carried over; for the studies checked, unresolved V genes explain less than half of this, and the remainder is unexplained. This sample comprises about 36,000 clones, 80% of them detected only once. The ten largest account for roughly 16% of the sample. The sequences come from peripheral blood mononuclear cells (PBMCs), collected from a glioma patient whose treatment included an IDH1 peptide vaccine. The source of these receptors is a young woman with glioma. Some clones in this sample may be carry-over from other donors' samples.

The chain uses TRBV5-1 and TRBJ1-1; D is perhaps TRBD1 (5 bases). The CDR3 extends over 13 amino acids. Trimming removed 3 bases at V and 1 base at J, with 7 bases between. The germline V gene encodes CDR1 SGHRS and CDR2 YFSETQ. The CDR3 protein is CASSSGQNTEAFF. The CDR3 coding sequence is TGCGCCAGCAGCTCAGGGCAGAACACTGAAGCTTTCTTT.

The chain is built from TRBV5-6 and TRBJ1-2; D unresolved. The V end was cut by 1 base, the J end by 6 bases, with 10 bases between. The germline CDR1 and CDR2 sequences are SGHDT and YYEEEE. CDR3 length: 13 amino acids. CDR3: CASSLLGQDGYTF. The CDR3 DNA is TGTGCCAGCAGCTTGTTAGGGCAGGATGGCTACACCTTC.

Details on this clone: An end of the junction differs from the germline gene, which may be a read error. The chain carries TRBV27 and TRBJ1-5, with D tentatively TRBD1 (5 bases). Germline CDR1 and CDR2: MNHEY and SMNVEV (reference sequence). The CDR3 sequence is 15 residues long. The CDR3: CASGFVGAVGQPQHF. CDR3 DNA sequence: TGTGCCAGCGGTTTTGTAGGGGCAGTAGGACAGCCCCAGCATTTT.

The chain uses TRBV7-2 and TRBJ2-5; 8 positions agree with TRBD2. The CDR3 totals 16 residues. Trimming took 2 bases from V and 5 from J; bases not matched to a gene: 10. The germline V gene has CDR1 SGHTA and CDR2 FQGNSA. Here the CDR3 reads CASSLNSGSAEETQYF. DNA for the CDR3: TGTGCCAGCAGCTTAAACAGCGGGAGTGCGGAGGAGACCCAGTACTTC.

CDR3 amino acids: CASSVGGVRTDTQYF. The CDR3 coding sequence is TGTGCCAGCAGTGTCGGGGGCGTTCGGACAGATACGCAGTATTTT. The chain employs TRBV6-1 and TRBJ2-3; D is tentatively TRBD1 or TRBD2 (6 bases each). This CDR3 is built from 15 residues. Trimming left V 4 bases short and J 3 bases short, with 14 bases between. Germline values: CDR1 MNHNS, CDR2 SASEGT.

The rearrangement uses TRBV19 and TRBJ1-5; no clear D. This CDR3 is 14 amino acids long. V gave up 3 bases and J gave up 2 bases, with 8 bases separating them. Germline CDR1 LNHDA, CDR2 SQIVND (reference sequence). CDR3: CASSIGLGNQPQHF. The CDR3 region has the DNA TGTGCCAGTAGTATCGGACTGGGCAATCAGCCCCAGCATTTT.

This chain joins TRBV7-2 and TRBJ1-4, with TRBD1 matching over 10 bases. Germline V gives CDR1 SGHTA, CDR2 FQGNSA. After removal of 1 base from V and 4 bases from J, the junction contained 9 bases not matched to a gene. CDR3 length equals 18 residues. CDR3 nucleotides: TGTGCCAGCAGCTTAGTGGGGGGACAGGGGTCCCTTAATGAAAAACTGTTTTTT. Translation: CASSLVGGQGSLNEKLFF.

This clone was counted a few times. The genes are TRBV30 and TRBJ1-1; the match to TRBD1 covers 8 bases. Germline trimming cut 2 bases from V and 5 bases from J; bases unmatched to any gene: 13. Per germline, CDR1 GTSNPN and CDR2 SVGIG (reference sequence). The CDR3 consists of 16 residues. DNA of the CDR3: TGTGCCTGGAGTCCCAGGGGGCAGGTAGTATGGACTGAAGCTTTCTTT. Residues: CAWSPRGQVVWTEAFF.

This clone showed up just once. This chain links TRBV5-8 with TRBJ2-5; 9 bases fit TRBD1. This CDR3 is built from 14 residues. Per the germline V gene, CDR1 is SGHTS and CDR2 is YDEGEE. The V gene end was trimmed by 3 bases and the J gene end by 4 bases; junction bases not matched to a gene: 4. In nucleotides, the CDR3 is TGTGCCAGCAGCTCGGGACAGGGAGGAGAGACCCAGTACTTC. Protein sequence: CASSSGQGGETQYF.

This chain links TRBV6-6 with TRBJ2-7; TRBD1 is a possible D gene (6 bases). Per the germline V gene, CDR1 is MNHNY and CDR2 is SVGAGI (reference sequence). The CDR3 covers 14 residues. V shed 4 bases and J shed 1 base, with 11 bases lying between them. CDR3 bases: TGTGCCAGCAGTTCAGGGGCTGGGTCCTACGAGCAGTACTTC. Protein sequence: CASSSGAGSYEQYF.

This clone was observed a single time. V usage is TRBV29-1 and J usage is TRBJ2-3, with 11 positions matching TRBD2. V gave up 1 base and J gave up 6 bases; unmatched junction bases: 6. The CDR3 sequence is 15 residues long. CDR1 and CDR2 from the germline V gene are SQVTM and ANQGSEA. The chain's CDR3 is CSVEGLAGGGDTQYF. CDR3 DNA sequence: TGCAGCGTTGAAGGCTTAGCGGGAGGGGGGGATACGCAGTATTTT.

The genes are TRBV7-9 and TRBJ2-3; unclear D gene. V lost 1 base and J lost 3, with 5 bases in between. The CDR3 runs 13 residues. Germline V gene sequence: CDR1 SEHNR, CDR2 FQNEAQ (reference sequence). This chain's CDR3 is CASSLVGTDTQYF. Written as DNA, the CDR3 is TGTGCCAGCAGCTTAGTAGGGACAGATACGCAGTATTTT. The full variable domain, rest sourced from reference TRBV7-9 and TRBJ2-3, is DTGVSQNPRHKITKRGQNVTFRCDPISEHNRLYWYRQTLGQGPEFLTYFQNEAQLEKSRLLSDRFSAERPKGSFSTLEIQRTEQGDSAMYLCASSLVGTDTQYFGPGTRLTVL.

The J gene is TRBJ2-5, the V gene TRBV20-1; D is uncertain. Trimming shortened V by 0 bases and J by 8 bases, and 7 bases separated the two germline ends. Germline values: CDR1 DFQATT, CDR2 SNEGSKA (reference sequence). The CDR3 totals 11 residues. The CDR3 DNA follows: TGCAGTGCTAGAGATGTAGAAACCCAGTACTTC. As protein: CSARDVETQYF.

The gene calls are TRBV6-1 and TRBJ2-3; possibly TRBD1 for D (5 bases). Germline values: CDR1 MNHNS, CDR2 SASEGT. The CDR3 runs to 13 residues. Trimming removed 6 bases at V and 3 bases at J, with 10 bases between. CDR3 in amino acids: CASRGRGTDTQYF. CDR3 in DNA: TGTGCCAGCAGGGGAAGGGGAACAGATACGCAGTATTTT.

This rearrangement joins TRBV13 to TRBJ2-3; D is uncertain. The germline gives CDR1 PRHDT, CDR2 FYEKMQ (reference sequence). The CDR3 runs 15 residues. The V end lost 5 bases, the J end lost 1 base, and 13 bases lay between the germline ends. CDR3 nucleotides: TGTGCCAGCAGCCCCTCCGATGGAGGCACAGATACGCAGTATTTT. Translated: CASSPSDGGTDTQYF.

The V gene is TRBV10-1, the J gene TRBJ1-5; TRBD1 matches at 8 bases. The CDR3 contains 15 residues. CDR1 is WNHNN and CDR2 is SYGVQD in the germline V gene (reference sequence). Trimming removed 9 bases from V and 3 bases from J; junction bases left unmatched: 10. The CDR3 nucleotides read TGCGCCAGACCTGGGACAGGTCAATTCAATCAGCCCCAGCATTTT. Protein: CARPGTGQFNQPQHF.

The chain recombines TRBV29-1 with TRBJ2-5; a weak D match, TRBD1 (6 bases). Germline V gene lookup returns CDR1 SQVTM and CDR2 ANQGSEA. This CDR3 contains 12 residues. V lost 6 bases, J lost 5 bases, and 13 bases lay in between. This CDR3 reads CSVGQIGETQYF. DNA for the CDR3: TGCAGCGTCGGACAGATCGGCGAGACCCAGTACTTC.